Listed below are T cell receptor beta chains from one sample, sequenced in a study of T cells after posttransplantation cyclophosphamide. Generated by immunoSEQ multiplex PCR, the TCRdb table keeps only in-frame clones and is missing some. The sample contains roughly 4,400 clones, roughly 81% of which appear only once. The material sequenced was PBMCs, taken after an allogeneic stem cell transplant with post-transplant cyclophosphamide. Every receptor here comes from a female patient aged 50-59 years who received an allogeneic stem cell transplant from a related donor, was CMV-positive, and had no GVHD. Some T cells may have originated in the graft donor. CDR3s include the opening cysteine and the closing phenylalanine or tryptophan. Fields, in order: clone size, D gene, V gene, J gene, CDR3 DNA, CDR3 protein. The D gene is left open where the match is weak. Clone size is given for some rows only: seen once, a few or many times, or a class if the clone is expanded.

>NA|TRBD2|TRBV10-3|TRBJ2-7
TGTGCCATCAGGACTAGCGGAGACTCCTACGAGCAGTACTTC
CAIRTSGDSYEQYF
>NA|NA|TRBV19|TRBJ1-6
TGTGCCAGTAGTTCCGGGATAAACTCCTATAATTCACCCCTCCACTTT
CASSSGINSYNSPLHF
>NA|NA|TRBV4-1|TRBJ2-7
TGCGCCAGCAGAACAGGAGAATCCTACGAGCAGTACTTC
CASRTGESYEQYF
>NA|TRBD1|TRBV28|TRBJ2-7
TGTGCCACCCAGGTCCCTGGACAGGGCCACGAGCAGTACTTC
CATQVPGQGHEQYF
>NA|TRBD2|TRBV4-1|TRBJ2-3
TGCGCCAGCAGCCAAGAAGCGGGAGTGAGCACAGATACGCAGTATTTT
CASSQEAGVSTDTQYF
>NA|TRBD1|TRBV15|TRBJ2-2
TGTGCCACCAGCAGAGAGGGGGGACAGGGGTTCACCGGGGAGCTGTTTTTT
CATSREGGQGFTGELFF
>NA|NA|TRBV5-1|TRBJ1-4
TGCGCCAGCAGGTCGGGGGAGGGTGAAAAACTGTTTTTT
CASRSGEGEKLFF
>NA|NA|TRBV9|TRBJ2-2
TGTGCCAGCAGCGGTACAGGGTACACCGGGGAGCTGTTTTTT
CASSGTGYTGELFF
>NA|NA|TRBV9|TRBJ2-2
TGTGCCAGCAGCGTAGACGGGGGGCAAGGCGGGGAGCTGTTTTTT
CASSVDGGQGGELFF
>NA|NA|TRBV2|TRBJ1-5
TGTGCCAGCAGTGCACAGGGAAACCAGCCCCAGCATTTT
CASSAQGNQPQHF
>few|NA|TRBV27|TRBJ1-6
TGTGCCAGCAGTTTTAGCACAGGGTTGAATTCCCCCCTCCACTTT
CASSFSTGLNSPLHF
>NA|NA|TRBV5-4|TRBJ2-5
TGTGCCAGCAGCTTAGAGCCTAGAGGGGAGACCCAGTACTTC
CASSLEPRGETQYF
>NA|TRBD1|TRBV5-1|TRBJ2-7
TGCGCCAGCAGCCGGTCCCGGGACAGGGACTCCTACGAGCAGTACTTC
CASSRSRDRDSYEQYF
>NA|NA|TRBV6-4|TRBJ2-2
TGTGCCAGCAGCCAACAGGCGACCACCGGGGAGCTGTTTTTT
CASSQQATTGELFF
>NA|TRBD1|TRBV2|TRBJ2-2
TGTGCCAGCAGTGCCGGACAGGGGAAACTGTTTTTT
CASSAGQGKLFF
>NA|NA|TRBV27|TRBJ1-1
TGTGCCAGCAGTTTACCAGGGACTGAAGCTTTCTTT
CASSLPGTEAFF
>NA|NA|TRBV7-9|TRBJ2-7
TGTGCCAGCAGCGCCGGACAGATCGTCGTGTACGAGCAGTACTTC
CASSAGQIVVYEQYF
>few|TRBD1|TRBV9|TRBJ2-7
TGTGCCAGCAGCGTAGCCCCGACAGGGGGCTCCTACGAGCAGTACTTC
CASSVAPTGGSYEQYF
>NA|NA|TRBV11-2|TRBJ2-3
TGTGCCAGCAGCTCCAACAGAGTTGGGGATACGCAGTATTTT
CASSSNRVGDTQYF
>NA|TRBD1|TRBV5-1|TRBJ2-7
TGCGCCAGCACACCGGGACAGATACGCTACGAGCAGTACTTC
CASTPGQIRYEQYF
>NA|NA|TRBV6-5|TRBJ1-2
TGTGCCAGCAGTTACTCGACAGTCAACTATGGCTACACCTTC
CASSYSTVNYGYTF
>NA|TRBD1|TRBV5-1|TRBJ2-7
TGCGCCAGCAGCCCAGGGACAGGGATGTACGAGCAGTACTTC
CASSPGTGMYEQYF
>NA|NA|TRBV5-1|TRBJ2-5
TGCGCCAGCAGCACCGGGGATGAGACCCAGTACTTC
CASSTGDETQYF
>few|NA|TRBV19|TRBJ1-1
TGTGCCAGTAGTAAACAGGGCTATAACACTGAAGCTTTCTTT
CASSKQGYNTEAFF
>NA|NA|TRBV6-6|TRBJ1-2
TGTGCCAGCAGCCTGGGGGGCTATGGCTACACCTTC
CASSLGGYGYTF
>NA|TRBD2|TRBV6-4|TRBJ2-1
TGTGCCAGCAGTGACGAGCGGGGGAAGGGCTATGAGCAGTTCTTC
CASSDERGKGYEQFF
>NA|TRBD1|TRBV28|TRBJ1-1
TGTGCCAGCAGTTGGACCGGGACAGGAGTGAACACTGAAGCTTTCTTT
CASSWTGTGVNTEAFF
>NA|NA|TRBV11-3|TRBJ2-3
TGTGCCAGCAGCTTAAGCGCAGATACGCAGTATTTT
CASSLSADTQYF
>NA|TRBD1|TRBV5-8|TRBJ2-1
TGTGCCAGCAGCTTGGAAGGGACAGCCTACAATGAGCAGTTCTTC
CASSLEGTAYNEQFF
>NA|NA|TRBV7-8|TRBJ2-5
TGTGCCAGCAGCTTATCGGACAGCCAAGAGACCCAGTACTTC
CASSLSDSQETQYF
>NA|NA|TRBV28|TRBJ2-7
TGTGCCAGCAGTAATACCGGGACTCTTTCCTACGAGCAGTACTTC
CASSNTGTLSYEQYF